These 18 T cell receptor beta chains were all obtained from the same sample, sequenced in a study of cytomegalovirus exposure and HLA in healthy donors. 60 Vbeta and 13 Jbeta primers were used in PCR. The method was immunoSEQ multiplex PCR; TCRdb's version includes in-frame clones alone and lacks a portion of them. Of some 100,000 clones in the sample, 75% to 85% are singletons; the top ten hold less than 1.5%. Sequencing used PBMCs. These receptors were taken from a woman aged 18-29 years in good health and CMV-seronegative.

This clone was recorded once. This chain joins TRBV5-1 and TRBJ2-2, with 11 bases fitting TRBD1. This CDR3 spans 16 amino acids. Losses at the gene ends were 5 bases for V and 3 bases for J; bases not matched to a gene: 6. Looked up from germline, CDR1 is SGHRS and CDR2 is YFSETQ. The CDR3 here is CASSPGTGGDTGELFF. The DNA for the CDR3 is TGCGCCAGCAGTCCCGGGACAGGGGGGGACACCGGGGAGCTGTTTTTT.

The chain joins TRBV13 to TRBJ2-5, with 7 bases matching TRBD2. This CDR3 has 14 residues. V gave up 5 bases and J gave up 5 bases; unmatched junction bases: 8. Germline CDR1 is PRHDT and CDR2 is FYEKMQ (reference sequence). The chain's CDR3 is CASSAGGGWETQYF. The DNA of the CDR3 is TGTGCCAGCAGCGCCGGCGGGGGTTGGGAGACCCAGTACTTC.

The J gene is TRBJ2-1, the V gene TRBV7-2; D call uncertain. In germline, CDR1 is SGHTA, CDR2 FQGNSA. The CDR3 totals 14 residues. V lost 1 base and J lost 3, with 7 bases in between. The CDR3 coding sequence is TGTGCCAGCAGCTTAGGGCCCCACTACAATGAGCAGTTCTTC. Translated, it gives CASSLGPHYNEQFF.

The rearrangement uses TRBV10-3 and TRBJ2-3; 15 bases match TRBD2. CDR3 length equals 19 residues. With V trimmed by 0 bases and J by 4 bases, 8 bases remained unmatched. The germline V gene encodes CDR1 ENHRY and CDR2 SYGVKD. The CDR3 loop is CAISESIGTSGRIADTQYF. The DNA of the CDR3 is TGTGCCATCAGTGAGTCGATAGGGACTAGCGGGAGGATCGCAGATACGCAGTATTTT.

CDR3 in amino acids: CASSFPSGSSNEQFF. CDR3 nucleotides: TGTGCCAGCAGCTTCCCCAGCGGGAGTTCCAATGAGCAGTTCTTC. The chain is built from TRBV7-9 and TRBJ2-1; 8 bases line up with TRBD2. V trimming: 3 bases; J trimming: 6 bases; junction bases outside the gene matches: 7. CDR1 and CDR2 from the germline V gene are SEHNR and FQNEAQ (reference sequence). The CDR3 length is 15 residues.

The chain joins TRBV9 to TRBJ1-4; a possible D gene is TRBD1 (5 bases). This CDR3 region has 15 residues. Trimming stripped 4 bases from V and 8 bases from J, with 18 bases between. Germline CDR1 SGDLS, CDR2 YYNGEE. CDR3 loop: CASSPAGGGGEKLFF. Here the CDR3 DNA reads TGTGCCAGCAGCCCCGCGGGGGGAGGTGGGGAAAAACTGTTTTTT.

The chain uses TRBV7-8 and TRBJ2-1; D is uncertain. CDR3 length: 12 amino acids. V lost 5 bases, J lost 6 bases, and 8 bases lay in between. From germline, CDR1 is SGHVS and CDR2 FQNEAQ. The CDR3 reads CASSPRSNEQFF. CDR3 bases: TGTGCCAGCAGCCCTAGAAGCAATGAGCAGTTCTTC.

This chain joins TRBV27 and TRBJ1-2; no reliable D call. Trimming removed 6 bases at V and 5 bases at J, with 16 bases between. This CDR3 region has 14 residues. Per the germline V gene, CDR1 is MNHEY and CDR2 is SMNVEV (reference sequence). Here the CDR3 DNA reads TGTGCCAGCAGCTCGGGGAATAGGTGGTATGGCTACACCTTC. The encoded protein is CASSSGNRWYGYTF.

The V and J genes are TRBV19 and TRBJ1-3, with D hard to call. Deletions cut 4 bases from V and 0 bases from J, with 13 bases between. Germline CDR1 reads LNHDA; CDR2 reads SQIVND (reference sequence). This CDR3 has 16 residues. CDR3 nucleotide sequence: TGTGCCAGTAGTAAAACTACACCTAGCTCTGGAAACACCATATATTTT. Its protein product is CASSKTTPSSGNTIYF.

The chain has TRBV2 and TRBJ1-3, with 9 nucleotides matching TRBD1. Germline V gene sequence: CDR1 SNHLY, CDR2 FYNNEI. The CDR3 is 14 amino acids. The V gene end was trimmed by 7 bases and the J gene end by 2 bases; junction bases not matched to a gene: 3. In DNA, the CDR3 is TGTGCCAGCACCCGGGACAGGGCTGGAAACACCATATATTTT. This encodes CASTRDRAGNTIYF. Variable domain in full (rest from reference TRBV2 and TRBJ1-3): EPEVTQTPSHQVTQMGQEVILRCVPISNHLYFYWYRQILGQKVEFLVSFYNNEISEKSEIFDDQFSVERPDGSNFTLKIRSTKLEDSAMYFCASTRDRAGNTIYFGEGSWLTVV.

V and J are TRBV4-3 and TRBJ1-2; maybe TRBD1 (5 bases). The CDR3 has 15 amino acids. Germline values: CDR1 LGHNA, CDR2 YSLEER. V was cut by 0 bases and J by 5 bases, with 13 bases left in between. Here the CDR3 DNA reads TGCGCCAGCAGCCAAGATACCCGGGGGAGGTATGGCTACACCTTC. As protein: CASSQDTRGRYGYTF.

The chain carries TRBV9 and TRBJ2-1; 8 bases are shared with TRBD2. The CDR3 has 15 residues. Germline-derived CDR1 and CDR2 are SGDLS and YYNGEE. The V and J ends lost 2 bases and 4 bases, in that order; junction bases with no gene match: 5. The CDR3 here is CASSVRGGIYNEQFF. CDR3 coding DNA: TGTGCCAGCAGCGTCCGGGGGGGGATATACAATGAGCAGTTCTTC.

The J gene is TRBJ2-1, the V gene TRBV29-1, with 11 bases that match TRBD2. The CDR3 contains 18 residues. Unmatched junction bases numbered 16, after V lost 4 bases and J lost 5 bases. Germline CDR1 reads SQVTM; CDR2 reads ANQGSEA. In nucleotides, the CDR3 is TGCAGCGTTGGGGGGGAATGGGGACTAGCGGAGAATAACAATGAGCAGTTCTTC. Residues: CSVGGEWGLAENNNEQFF.

This rearrangement joins TRBV27 to TRBJ2-1, with 10 bases lining up with TRBD2. The J segment lost 4 bases and the V segment lost 2 bases, leaving 5 bases of the junction unmatched. In germline, CDR1 is MNHEY, CDR2 SMNVEV (reference sequence). The CDR3 extends over 16 amino acids. CDR3 protein: CASSLPTSGVYNEQFF. The CDR3 DNA reads as TGTGCCAGCAGTTTACCCACTAGCGGGGTTTACAATGAGCAGTTCTTC.

Regarding this clone: One junction end disagrees with the germline gene, perhaps due to a read error. The chain recombines TRBV7-9 with TRBJ2-1; TRBD2 is a possible D gene (5 bases). Germline values: CDR1 SEHNR, CDR2 FQNEAQ (reference sequence). The CDR3 consists of 13 residues. The CDR3 DNA sequence: TGTTCCAGCAGCTTAGCCGGGGTCGATGAGCAGTTCTTC. Its translation: CSSSLAGVDEQFF.

The genes are TRBV28 and TRBJ1-3, with no clear D. The CDR3 runs 14 residues. Germline CDR1 MDHEN, CDR2 SYDVKM. The V end was cut by 7 bases, the J end by 1 base, with 11 bases between. The CDR3 nucleotides read TGTGCCAGCATCGAGCACAGTTCTGGAAACACCATATATTTT. Amino acid sequence: CASIEHSSGNTIYF.

This rearrangement joins TRBV30 to TRBJ2-1; D is unresolved. Trimming took 5 bases from V and 4 from J, leaving 6 bases between them. The CDR3 spans 11 residues. From germline, CDR1 is GTSNPN and CDR2 SVGIG (reference sequence). CDR3 amino acids: CAWLLYNEQFF. The CDR3 bases are TGTGCCTGGCTACTTTACAATGAGCAGTTCTTC.

The chain has TRBV30 and TRBJ2-2, with TRBD2 matching 16 bases. Trimming removed 2 bases from V and 5 bases from J; junction bases left unmatched: 11. The CDR3 extends over 19 amino acids. Germline values: CDR1 GTSNPN, CDR2 SVGIG (reference sequence). CDR3 DNA sequence: TGTGCCTGGAGTTCCGGGACTAGCGGGGGGGGTCTCGGGACCGGGGAGCTGTTTTTT. Its protein is CAWSSGTSGGGLGTGELFF.